The 11 T cell receptor beta chains given below trace back to one sample, sequenced in a study of cytomegalovirus exposure and HLA in healthy donors. With 60 Vbeta and 13 Jbeta primers, the PCR was carried out. Profiled with immunoSEQ multiplex PCR; TCRdb holds only in-frame clones, not every one. The table for this sample gives 150,000 to 200,000 clones. Input material: PBMCs. Every receptor here comes from a man aged 30 to 39 in good health and CMV-seronegative.

V gene TRBV15 combines with J gene TRBJ2-7, with TRBD2 matching over 7 bases. CDR3 size: 15 residues. Germline CDR1 reads LNHNV; CDR2 reads YYDKDF (reference sequence). Trimming at V came to 0 bases and at J to 4 bases, leaving 6 bases not matched to a gene. The CDR3 loop reads CATSRDRERGYEQYF. Written as DNA, the CDR3 is TGTGCCACCAGCAGAGATCGCGAGCGGGGATACGAGCAGTACTTC.

The chain couples TRBV7-2 to TRBJ2-2, with D possibly matching TRBD2 (5 bases). This CDR3 is built from 15 residues. Trimming took off 1 base at V and 2 bases at J, with 8 bases between the two ends. The germline V gene encodes CDR1 SGHTA and CDR2 FQGNSA. CDR3 sequence: CASSLVGDNTGELFF. The CDR3 DNA reads TGTGCCAGCAGCTTAGTCGGGGATAACACCGGGGAGCTGTTTTTT. The full variable domain, rest sourced from reference TRBV7-2 and TRBJ2-2, is GAGVSQSPSNKVTEKGKDVELRCDPISGHTALYWYRQSLGQGLEFLIYFQGNSAPDKSGLPSDRFSAERTGGSVSTLTIQRTQQEDSAVYLCASSLVGDNTGELFFGEGSRLTVL.

V usage is TRBV11-3 and J usage is TRBJ2-7, with D perhaps TRBD2 (6 bases). The CDR3 length is 15 residues. The V end was cut by 5 bases, the J end by 2 bases, with 16 bases between. Germline V gene sequence: CDR1 SGHNT, CDR2 YENEEA. The CDR3 DNA reads as TGTGCCAGCAGCCATCCAGGGCCGGGGGCCTACGAGCAGTACTTC. As protein: CASSHPGPGAYEQYF.

The chain links TRBV6-1 to TRBJ1-6; 7 nucleotides line up with TRBD1. The V gene's germline CDR1 is MNHNS and CDR2 SASEGT. The ends lost 10 bases at V and 7 bases at J; junction bases unmatched: 7. This CDR3 has 13 amino acids. The CDR3 reads CATTGSSNSPLHF. The CDR3 coding sequence is TGTGCCACGACAGGGTCTTCAAATTCACCCCTCCACTTT.

The chain uses TRBV6-5 and TRBJ2-2; 7 bases map to TRBD2. This CDR3 contains 16 residues. Looked up from germline, CDR1 is MNHEY and CDR2 is SVGAGI. Trimming cost V 0 bases and J 8 bases; bases outside gene matches: 9. CDR3 sequence: CASSYSVASGGGELFF. The DNA for the CDR3 is TGTGCCAGCAGTTACTCGGTGGCTAGCGGAGGGGGGGAGCTGTTTTTT.

The CDR3 DNA sequence: TGTGCCAGCAGCCCGGCTTATGGAGCCGGGACTATTTTTTACGAGCAGTACTTC. Its protein is CASSPAYGAGTIFYEQYF. The J gene is TRBJ2-7, the V gene TRBV4-2, with TRBD2 matching over 7 bases. After removal of 4 bases from V and 4 bases from J, the junction contained 19 bases not matched to a gene. CDR3 length equals 18 residues. The germline V gene encodes CDR1 LGHNA and CDR2 YNFKEQ.

This rearrangement joins TRBV27 to TRBJ1-6, with 7 bases matching TRBD1. The CDR3 length is 13 residues. After removal of 7 bases from V and 7 bases from J, the junction contained 4 bases not matched to a gene. The germline V gene has CDR1 MNHEY and CDR2 SMNVEV (reference sequence). The CDR3 loop is CASKGTVNSPLHF. The DNA for the CDR3 is TGTGCCAGCAAGGGGACAGTCAATTCACCCCTCCACTTT.

V is TRBV2 and J is TRBJ2-1; D may be TRBD1 (6 bases). The CDR3 has 14 amino acids. The V and J ends lost 6 bases and 3 bases respectively, with 12 bases between them. In germline, CDR1 is SNHLY, CDR2 FYNNEI. The CDR3 nucleotides read TGTGCCAGCAGCCCCACGGGACACTACAATGAGCAGTTCTTC. It encodes CASSPTGHYNEQFF.

The rearrangement uses TRBV4-1 and TRBJ1-3; 8 bases line up with TRBD1. CDR1 and CDR2 (germline): MGHRA, YSYEKL. V was pared by 0 bases and J by 0 bases, with 7 bases of the junction left unmatched. The CDR3 has 18 residues. The CDR3 sequence is CASSQDREDRGSGNTIYF. The CDR3, as DNA: TGCGCCAGCAGCCAAGATCGGGAAGACAGGGGCTCTGGAAACACCATATATTTT.

V gene TRBV4-2 combines with J gene TRBJ2-7; 9 bases line up with TRBD2. V lost 1 base to trimming and J lost 3 bases; unmatched junction nucleotides: 1. The CDR3 contains 14 residues. CDR1 LGHNA and CDR2 YNFKEQ come from the germline V gene. CDR3 nucleotides: TGTGCCAGCAGCCAAGTAGCGGGGGACTACGAGCAGTACTTC. Amino acids: CASSQVAGDYEQYF.

The CDR3 loop reads CASSLGPLTGEETQYF. For the CDR3, the DNA is TGTGCCAGCAGCTTGGGCCCCTTGACCGGGGAAGAGACCCAGTACTTC. This chain uses TRBV5-4 with TRBJ2-5; tentative D call: TRBD2 (5 bases). The germline CDR1 and CDR2 sequences are SGHNT and YYREEE (reference sequence). V lost 0 bases, J lost 3 bases, and 15 bases lay in between. This CDR3 spans 16 amino acids.